Below are 5 T cell receptor beta chains sequenced from a single sample in a study of shared clonotypes between healthy human individuals. Clones were sequenced by immunoSEQ multiplex PCR, and TCRdb holds only the in-frame ones, with some missing. The top ten hold roughly 1.1% of the sample, which has over a million clones, around 95% seen once. The sample comprised naive CD4+ T cells sorted from blood. Described subset: CD45RA+ positively selected. The source is a man in his thirties or forties in good health.

Details on this clone: Different DNA sequences within this sample yield the same CDR3. V and J are TRBV5-1 and TRBJ1-5; D is uncertain. Germline lookup yields CDR1 SGHRS and CDR2 YFSETQ. The CDR3 loop spans 13 amino acids. V was pared by 5 bases and J by 0 bases, with 6 bases between. CDR3 nucleotide sequence: TGCGCCAGCAGTTGGGATAGCAATCAGCCCCAGCATTTT. This gives the protein CASSWDSNQPQHF.

The chain combines TRBV9 with TRBJ2-2; D is ambiguous. Germline CDR1 reads SGDLS; CDR2 reads YYNGEE. V was cut by 0 bases and J by 7 bases, with 4 bases left in between. The CDR3 has 12 residues. CDR3 protein: CASSVEFGELFF. The CDR3 nucleotides read TGTGCCAGCAGCGTAGAATTCGGGGAGCTGTTTTTT. Filled out from reference TRBV9 and TRBJ2-2, the complete variable domain reads DSGVTQTPKHLITATGQRVTLRCSPRSGDLSVYWYQQSLDQGLQFLIQYYNGEERAKGNILERFSAQQFPDLHSELNLSSLELGDSALYFCASSVEFGELFFGEGSRLTVL.

The V gene is TRBV9, the J gene TRBJ2-1, with D uncertain. The CDR3 has 13 residues. Germline V gives CDR1 SGDLS, CDR2 YYNGEE. Trimming left V 0 bases short and J 6 bases short, with 7 bases between. CDR3 amino acids: CASSVVGINEQFF. CDR3 DNA sequence: TGTGCCAGCAGCGTAGTAGGGATCAATGAGCAGTTCTTC.

V and J are TRBV7-8 and TRBJ2-7; TRBD2 might be the D (5 bases). V lost 1 base to trimming and J lost 4 bases, with 20 bases between them. The germline CDR1 and CDR2 sequences are SGHVS and FQNEAQ. CDR3 length equals 17 residues. The DNA for the CDR3 is TGTGCCAGCAGCTTAGGTTTGAAGCGACTATCCAATTACGAGCAGTACTTC. Translating gives CASSLGLKRLSNYEQYF.

This rearrangement joins TRBV5-1 to TRBJ2-1; tentative D call: TRBD2 (5 bases). CDR3 length equals 15 residues. Trimming cost V 2 bases and J 10 bases, with 19 bases left between them. CDR1 SGHRS and CDR2 YFSETQ come from the germline V gene. CDR3 residues: CASSFRGSEAKEQFF. The CDR3 nucleotides read TGCGCCAGCAGCTTCCGGGGTAGCGAGGCAAAAGAGCAGTTCTTC. Full variable domain (remainder filled in from reference TRBV5-1 and TRBJ2-1): KAGVTQTPRYLIKTRGQQVTLSCSPISGHRSVSWYQQTPGQGLQFLFEYFSETQRNKGNFPGRFSGRQFSNSRSEMNVSTLELGDSALYLCASSFRGSEAKEQFFGPGTRLTVL.